Included here is one TCR beta chain sequence, with context. The antigen remains unidentified. The data were taken from a study of T-cell memory formation after mild COVID-19. The study, taken as a whole, reports: Within pre-infection memory, some responding clones were found, suggesting cross-reactive memory joined. Later expanders leaned toward CD4+, whereas clones contracting from day 15 to 85 were balanced CD4/CD8. Shrinking CD4+ clones were chiefly CM and EM; CD8+ ones were chiefly EMRA.

TCRdb used MiXCR to reprocess the 5' RACE reads, holding one entry per CDR3 protein. The sample shows 300,000 to 400,000 distinct CDR3 sequences, around a sixth of them seen only once. CDR3 length: 13 residues. Germline CDR1 reads SEHNR; CDR2 reads FQNEAQ (reference sequence). With 5 bases removed from V and 7 bases from J, the gap between germline ends came to 12 bases. This clonotype was obtained from a man younger than 35 who had mild COVID-19 (a few samples of this study predate the infection). Cell type and time point are not known. This chain links TRBV7-9 with TRBJ2-1; D is ambiguous. Specimen: PBMCs or a T cell subset sorted from them (not recorded which). CDR3 residues: CASSPTAANEQFF. DNA for the CDR3: TGTGCCAGCAGCCCCACCGCTGCGAATGAGCAGTTCTTC.